The clone carrying this T cell receptor (beta chain) was seen more than once but under ten times. One entry per CDR3 protein results from TCRdb running MiXCR on the reads. In the table there are about 300,000 distinct CDR3 sequences, 9.6% of which are singletons. The data were obtained in a study of T cell repertoires in cytomegalovirus infection. The V segment lost 4 bases and the J segment 3 bases; nucleotides outside the gene matches: 10. Germline loops: CDR1 SQVTM, CDR2 ANQGSEA. CDR3 size: 16 residues. The source of this sequence is a human donor in good health (CMV status not recorded). Some clones in this sample may be carry-over from other donors' samples. The sequenced material came from PBMCs. V and J are TRBV29-1 and TRBJ2-5; 11 positions match TRBD2. In DNA form, the CDR3 reads TGCAGCGTTGCCCGGGAGGGGACTAGCGGAAAAGAGACCCAGTACTTC. This sequence encodes CSVAREGTSGKETQYF.